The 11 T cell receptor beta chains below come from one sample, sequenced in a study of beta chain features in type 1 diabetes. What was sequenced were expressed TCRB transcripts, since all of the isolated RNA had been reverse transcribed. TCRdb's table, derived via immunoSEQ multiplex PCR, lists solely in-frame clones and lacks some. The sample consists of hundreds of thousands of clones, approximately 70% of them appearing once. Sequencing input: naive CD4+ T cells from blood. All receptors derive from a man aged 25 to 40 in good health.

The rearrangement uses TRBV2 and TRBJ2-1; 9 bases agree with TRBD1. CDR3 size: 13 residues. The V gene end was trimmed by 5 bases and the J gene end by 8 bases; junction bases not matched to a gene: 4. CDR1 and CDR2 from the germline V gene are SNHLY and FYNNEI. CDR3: CASSKDRGYEQFF. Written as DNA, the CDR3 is TGTGCCAGCAGTAAGGACAGGGGTTATGAGCAGTTCTTC.

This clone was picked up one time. Here the CDR3 DNA reads TGTGCCAGCAGCGTAGAGACAGGCAGAGCTGGAAACACCATATATTTT. Encoded protein: CASSVETGRAGNTIYF. The chain joins TRBV9 to TRBJ1-3; weak D call: TRBD1 (6 bases). Looked up from germline, CDR1 is SGDLS and CDR2 is YYNGEE. This CDR3 has 16 amino acids. V lost 0 bases to trimming and J lost 2 bases, with 12 bases between them.

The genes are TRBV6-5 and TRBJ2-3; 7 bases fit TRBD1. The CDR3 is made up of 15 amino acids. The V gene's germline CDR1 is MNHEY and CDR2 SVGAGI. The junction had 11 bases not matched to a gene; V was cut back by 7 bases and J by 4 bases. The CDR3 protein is CASKIDRARPDTQYF. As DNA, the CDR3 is TGTGCCAGCAAGATAGACAGGGCGCGCCCAGATACGCAGTATTTT.

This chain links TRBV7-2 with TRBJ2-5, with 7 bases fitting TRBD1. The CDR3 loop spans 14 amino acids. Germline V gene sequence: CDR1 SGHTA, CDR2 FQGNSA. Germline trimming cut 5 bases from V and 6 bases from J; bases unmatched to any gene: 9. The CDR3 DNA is TGTGCCAGCAGCACCCCGACAGGGTGGAAGACCCAGTACTTC. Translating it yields CASSTPTGWKTQYF.

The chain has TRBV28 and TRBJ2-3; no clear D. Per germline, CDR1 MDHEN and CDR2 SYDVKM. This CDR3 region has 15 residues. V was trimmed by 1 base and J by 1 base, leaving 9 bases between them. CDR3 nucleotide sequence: TGTGCCAGCAGTTTATCCAGCGTGGGCACAGATACGCAGTATTTT. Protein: CASSLSSVGTDTQYF.

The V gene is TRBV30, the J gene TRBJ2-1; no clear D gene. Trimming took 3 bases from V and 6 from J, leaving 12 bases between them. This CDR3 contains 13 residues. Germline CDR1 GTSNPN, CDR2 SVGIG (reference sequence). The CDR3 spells CAWRGPNLNEQFF. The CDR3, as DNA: TGTGCCTGGAGAGGACCGAATCTCAATGAGCAGTTCTTC.

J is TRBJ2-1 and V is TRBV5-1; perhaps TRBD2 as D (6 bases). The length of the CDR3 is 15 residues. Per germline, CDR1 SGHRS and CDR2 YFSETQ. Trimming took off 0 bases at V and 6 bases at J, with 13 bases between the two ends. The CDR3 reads CASSLEEGLFNEQFF. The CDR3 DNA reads TGCGCCAGCAGCTTGGAGGAGGGGCTATTCAATGAGCAGTTCTTC.

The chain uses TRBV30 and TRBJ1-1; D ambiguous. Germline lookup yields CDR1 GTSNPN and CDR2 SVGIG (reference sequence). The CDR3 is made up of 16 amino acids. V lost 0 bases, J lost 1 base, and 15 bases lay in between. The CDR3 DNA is TGTGCCTGGAGTGTATCCTCGCCTTGGGGGAACACTGAAGCTTTCTTT. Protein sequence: CAWSVSSPWGNTEAFF.

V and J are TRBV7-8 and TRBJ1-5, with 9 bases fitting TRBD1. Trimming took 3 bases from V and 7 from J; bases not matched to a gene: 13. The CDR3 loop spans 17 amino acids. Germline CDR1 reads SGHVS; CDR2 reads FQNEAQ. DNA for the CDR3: TGTGCCAGCAGCTTGAGGGCTCCGGGACAGGGCAGCCAGCCCCAGCATTTT. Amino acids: CASSLRAPGQGSQPQHF.

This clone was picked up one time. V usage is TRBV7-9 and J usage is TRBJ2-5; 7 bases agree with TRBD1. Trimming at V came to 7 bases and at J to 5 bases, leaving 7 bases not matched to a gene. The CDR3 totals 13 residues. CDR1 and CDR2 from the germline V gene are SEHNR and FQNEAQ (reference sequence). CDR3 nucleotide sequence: TGTGCCAGCATCCCTAAGGGGGCTGAGACCCAGTACTTC. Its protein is CASIPKGAETQYF.

CDR3: CASSPLSGGPKWDIQYF. DNA of the CDR3: TGTGCCAGCTCACCACTCAGCGGGGGGCCAAAATGGGACATTCAGTACTTC. V is TRBV18 and J is TRBJ2-4; 9 bases agree with TRBD2. V lost 1 base and J lost 8; bases outside the gene matches: 12. Germline CDR1 KGHSH, CDR2 LQKENI. The length of the CDR3 is 17 residues.